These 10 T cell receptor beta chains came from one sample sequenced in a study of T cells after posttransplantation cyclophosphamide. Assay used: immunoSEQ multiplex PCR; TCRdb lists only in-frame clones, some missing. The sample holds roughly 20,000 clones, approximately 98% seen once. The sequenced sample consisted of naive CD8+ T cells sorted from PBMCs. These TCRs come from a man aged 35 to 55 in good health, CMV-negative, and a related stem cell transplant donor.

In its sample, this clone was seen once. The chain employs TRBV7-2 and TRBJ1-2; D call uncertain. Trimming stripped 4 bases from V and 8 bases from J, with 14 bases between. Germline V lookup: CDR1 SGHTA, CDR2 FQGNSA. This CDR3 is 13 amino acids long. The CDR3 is CASSSHPAQGYTF. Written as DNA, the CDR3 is TGTGCCAGCAGCTCCCATCCAGCACAGGGCTACACCTTC.

Here the CDR3 DNA reads TGTGCCAGTAGTATAGGGACTAGTAACTACGAGCAGTACTTC. Encoded protein: CASSIGTSNYEQYF. The rearrangement joins TRBV19 to TRBJ2-7; 7 positions match TRBD2. J gave up 3 bases and V 1 base, and 3 bases lay outside the gene matches. Germline-derived CDR1 and CDR2 are LNHDA and SQIVND (reference sequence). CDR3 length equals 14 residues.

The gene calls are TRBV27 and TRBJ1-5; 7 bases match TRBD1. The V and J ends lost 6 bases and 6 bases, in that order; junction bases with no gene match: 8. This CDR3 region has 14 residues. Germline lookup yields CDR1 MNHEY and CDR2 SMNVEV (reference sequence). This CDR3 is CASRPTGKIQPQHF. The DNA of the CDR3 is TGTGCCAGCAGGCCGACAGGGAAGATTCAGCCCCAGCATTTT.

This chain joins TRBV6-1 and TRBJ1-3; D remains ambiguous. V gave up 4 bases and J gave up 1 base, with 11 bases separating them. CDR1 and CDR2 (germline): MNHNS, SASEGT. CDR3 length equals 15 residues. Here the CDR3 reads CASSALPGSGNTIYF. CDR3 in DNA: TGTGCCAGCAGTGCGCTCCCCGGGTCTGGAAACACCATATATTTT.

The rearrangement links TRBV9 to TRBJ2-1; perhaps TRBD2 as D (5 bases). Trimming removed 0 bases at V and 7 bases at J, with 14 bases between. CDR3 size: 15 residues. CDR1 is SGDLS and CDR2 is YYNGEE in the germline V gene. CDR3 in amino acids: CASSVGRGSGNEQFF. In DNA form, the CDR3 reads TGTGCCAGCAGCGTAGGTCGGGGTTCGGGGAATGAGCAGTTCTTC.

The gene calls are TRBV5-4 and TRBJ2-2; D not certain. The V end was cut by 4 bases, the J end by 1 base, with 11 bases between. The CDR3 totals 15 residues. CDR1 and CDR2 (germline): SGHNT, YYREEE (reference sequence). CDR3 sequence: CASSDVEENTGELFF. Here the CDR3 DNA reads TGTGCCAGCAGCGACGTCGAGGAGAACACCGGGGAGCTGTTTTTT.

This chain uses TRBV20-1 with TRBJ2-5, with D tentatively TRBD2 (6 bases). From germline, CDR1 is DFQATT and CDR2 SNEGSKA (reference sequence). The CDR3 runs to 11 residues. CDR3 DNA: TGCGCTTGGGACTCCCAAGAGACCCAGTACTTC. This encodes CAWDSQETQYF.

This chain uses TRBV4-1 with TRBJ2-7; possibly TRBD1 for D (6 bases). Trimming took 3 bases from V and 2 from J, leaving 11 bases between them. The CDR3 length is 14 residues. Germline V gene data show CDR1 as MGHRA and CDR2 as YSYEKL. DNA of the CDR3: TGCGCCAGCAGCCAGAGGGCAGGGGCCTACGAGCAGTACTTC. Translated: CASSQRAGAYEQYF.

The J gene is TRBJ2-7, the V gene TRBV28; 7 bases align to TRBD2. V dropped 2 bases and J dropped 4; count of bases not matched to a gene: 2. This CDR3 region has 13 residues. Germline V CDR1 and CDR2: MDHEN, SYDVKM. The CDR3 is CASSLGLGYEQYF. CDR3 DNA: TGTGCCAGCAGTTTAGGACTAGGTTACGAGCAGTACTTC.

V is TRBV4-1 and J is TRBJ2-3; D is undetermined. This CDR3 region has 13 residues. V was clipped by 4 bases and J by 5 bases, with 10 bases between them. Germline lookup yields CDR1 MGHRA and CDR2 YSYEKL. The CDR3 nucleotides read TGCGCCAGCAGCCCATTTCTAGAAGATACGCAGTATTTT. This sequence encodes CASSPFLEDTQYF.